The present T cell receptor beta chain was sequenced within a study of cytomegalovirus exposure and HLA in healthy donors. Regarding the study as a whole: There were several of the most significant clusters that appeared linked to common viral pathogens in a later analysis. Later analysis showed most CMV-associated TCR beta chains appearing HLA-restricted.

As for this clone: Its antigen is currently unknown.

CDR1 is LNHDA and CDR2 is SQIVND in the germline V gene (reference sequence). The CDR3 is 15 residues long. Germline trimming cut 5 bases from V and 7 bases from J; bases unmatched to any gene: 9. PCR primers comprised 60 Vbeta and 13 Jbeta primers. The data were produced by immunoSEQ multiplex PCR, yet TCRdb's version contains in-frame clones alone and is incomplete. The table has just under 95,000 clones, around four fifths seen once; the top ten hold around 7.3%. The sequence derives from a man aged 50-59 years in good health and CMV-seropositive. The J gene is TRBJ2-3, the V gene TRBV19; 10 bases fit TRBD2. The sequenced sample consisted of PBMCs. The CDR3 region is CASSSTSGLGNTQYF. The CDR3 nucleotides are TGTGCCAGTAGTTCGACTAGCGGGCTAGGAAATACGCAGTATTTT.